The 11 T cell receptor beta chains below were found in one sample sequenced in a study of blood T cell repertoires in COVID-19. The protocol was immunoSEQ multiplex PCR, while the TCRdb copy is restricted to in-frame clones and leaves out a portion. The data show around 370,000 clones, with 88% seen just once and around 1.2% held by the top ten. The material sequenced was PBMCs or T cells enriched from blood (not recorded which). Receptors originate from a woman under 30 who had recovered from COVID-19.

This chain uses TRBV7-2 with TRBJ2-1, with 7 bases aligning to TRBD2. The ends lost 3 bases at V and 6 bases at J; junction bases unmatched: 5. CDR1 is SGHTA, CDR2 FQGNSA, per germline. This CDR3 is 14 amino acids long. CDR3 protein: CASSFGGLRNEQFF. The CDR3 DNA reads TGTGCCAGCAGCTTTGGGGGACTACGCAATGAGCAGTTCTTC.

V is TRBV7-2 and J is TRBJ1-2, with no clear D. CDR3 length equals 13 residues. V lost 5 bases and J 8 bases, leaving 15 bases between the germline ends. Looked up from germline, CDR1 is SGHTA and CDR2 is FQGNSA. The CDR3: CASSTTVVMGYTF. CDR3 DNA sequence: TGTGCCAGCAGCACGACTGTGGTGATGGGCTACACCTTC.

The V call is TRBV6-5, the J call TRBJ1-1; D is undetermined. This CDR3 has 14 residues. Germline loops: CDR1 MNHEY, CDR2 SVGAGI. The germline V and J ends were trimmed by 6 bases and 5 bases, with 16 bases remaining between them. CDR3 protein: CASSRTPGGTEAFF. CDR3 bases: TGTGCCAGCAGCCGAACCCCAGGAGGAACTGAAGCTTTCTTT.

Notes on this clone: No DNA is shown, since the ends of the CDR3 on it are uncertain; the CDR3 is the one TCRdb lists. The chain links TRBV21-1 to TRBJ2-7; TRBD2 reflects the table's D call only, with no check against the DNA. TRBV21-1 is marked as a pseudogene. A total of 15 residues make up the CDR3, ends included. The CDR3 is CASSNWGRGSYEQYF.

This clone appeared a single time. The J gene is TRBJ2-3, the V gene TRBV27, with 13 nucleotides matching TRBD2. The CDR3 extends over 20 amino acids. Germline loops: CDR1 MNHEY, CDR2 SMNVEV (reference sequence). J lost 0 bases, V lost 5 bases, and 14 bases had no gene match. The CDR3: CASSNRGLAGDELSTDTQYF. DNA for the CDR3: TGTGCCAGCAGTAACCGAGGACTAGCGGGGGACGAACTTAGCACAGATACGCAGTATTTT.

The CDR3 DNA reads TGCGCCAGCAGCTTGCCGGGAACTCAGTCCTACGAGCAGTACTTC. Protein product: CASSLPGTQSYEQYF. V gene TRBV5-1 combines with J gene TRBJ2-7; TRBD2 might be the D (5 bases). Germline V lookup: CDR1 SGHRS, CDR2 YFSETQ. This CDR3 contains 15 residues. The ends were cut back, 1 base at V and 1 base at J, with 12 bases in the middle.

The CDR3 spells CASSLYWAGQGISNQPQHF. The CDR3 DNA follows: TGTGCCAGCAGTTTATATTGGGCGGGACAGGGGATTTCCAATCAGCCCCAGCATTTT. The chain couples TRBV27 to TRBJ1-5; TRBD1 matches 10 bases. Unmatched junction bases numbered 12, after V lost 1 base and J lost 3 bases. CDR1 is MNHEY and CDR2 is SMNVEV in the germline V gene (reference sequence). The CDR3 is made up of 19 amino acids.

V usage is TRBV4-3 and J usage is TRBJ1-1; D is unclear. CDR1 is LGHNA, CDR2 YSLEER, per germline. Trimming left V 1 base short and J 6 bases short, with 15 bases between. CDR3 size: 15 residues. The CDR3 region is CASSQGTEAVAEAFF. CDR3 nucleotides: TGCGCCAGCAGCCAAGGGACGGAGGCTGTCGCTGAAGCTTTCTTT.

This clone was counted a few times. CDR3 DNA sequence: TGTGCCAGCAGCTCGTTCCCCAGGGGAAGGAGCTACGAGCAGTACTTC. Translated, it gives CASSSFPRGRSYEQYF. This chain joins TRBV11-2 and TRBJ2-7; D might be TRBD1 (6 bases). The CDR3 totals 16 residues. Germline assignment: CDR1 SGHAT and CDR2 FQNNGV. The V end lost 4 bases, the J end lost 3 bases, and 19 bases lay between the germline ends.

This chain joins TRBV19 and TRBJ1-2, with a weak D call TRBD1 (5 bases). This CDR3 comprises 13 residues. V was cut by 3 bases and J by 4 bases, with 9 bases left in between. The germline V gene encodes CDR1 LNHDA and CDR2 SQIVND (reference sequence). The CDR3 sequence is CASSMEGFYGYTF. DNA of the CDR3: TGTGCCAGTAGTATGGAGGGGTTCTATGGCTACACCTTC.

The chain combines TRBV10-3 with TRBJ2-1, with TRBD1 identical over 9 bases. This CDR3 is 16 amino acids long. After removal of 8 bases from V and 1 base from J, the junction contained 9 bases not matched to a gene. In germline, CDR1 is ENHRY, CDR2 SYGVKD. DNA of the CDR3: TGTGCCATCGGAGATTCCGGGACAGGGTCCTACAATGAGCAGTTCTTC. It codes for CAIGDSGTGSYNEQFF.